The 2 T cell receptor beta chains reported below all come from one sample, sequenced in a study of beta chain features in type 1 diabetes. Study-level results: All four CD4+ subsets from Type 1 diabetes patients carried moderately but significantly shorter TCRB CDR3s.

Isolated RNA was reverse transcribed in full, so expressed TCRB transcripts were sequenced. Some clones are missing from TCRdb's copy, which holds only in-frame ones; the method was immunoSEQ multiplex PCR. Of approximately 360,000 clones in the sample, approximately 12% were seen once. Which antigens these TCRs recognize remains unknown. The sequencing sample was made of naive CD4+ T cells from blood. The receptors derive from a woman between 18 and 29 years old with type 1 diabetes.

The chain uses TRBV7-2 and TRBJ2-1; 7 nucleotides match TRBD2. In germline, CDR1 is SGHTA, CDR2 FQGNSA. Losses at the gene ends were 7 bases for V and 6 bases for J; bases not matched to a gene: 12. This CDR3 region has 15 residues. The CDR3 region has the DNA TGTGCCAGCACCCTTGACCAGCGGGGTCTCAATGAGCAGTTCTTC. Residues: CASTLDQRGLNEQFF.

The rearrangement uses TRBV7-3 and TRBJ2-7; 10 bases align to TRBD1. Germline lookup yields CDR1 SGHTA and CDR2 FQGTGA. The CDR3 covers 14 residues. The V segment lost 5 bases and the J segment 0 bases; nucleotides outside the gene matches: 1. The CDR3 nucleotides are TGTGCCAGCAGCAGGACAGGGGGCTCCTACGAGCAGTACTTC. It yields the protein CASSRTGGSYEQYF.